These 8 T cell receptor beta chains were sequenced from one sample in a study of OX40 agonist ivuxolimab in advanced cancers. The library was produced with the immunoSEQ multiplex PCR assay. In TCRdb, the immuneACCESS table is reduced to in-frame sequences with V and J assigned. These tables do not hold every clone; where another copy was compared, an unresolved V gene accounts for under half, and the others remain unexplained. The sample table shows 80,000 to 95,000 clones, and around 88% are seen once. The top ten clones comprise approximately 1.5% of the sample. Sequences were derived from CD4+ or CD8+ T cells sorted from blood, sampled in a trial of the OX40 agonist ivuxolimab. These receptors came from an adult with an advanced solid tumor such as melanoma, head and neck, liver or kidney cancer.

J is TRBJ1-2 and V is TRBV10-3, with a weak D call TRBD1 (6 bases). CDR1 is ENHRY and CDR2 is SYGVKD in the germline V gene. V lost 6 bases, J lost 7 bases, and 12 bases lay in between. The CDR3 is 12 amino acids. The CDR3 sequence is CAISQGFSGYTF. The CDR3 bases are TGTGCCATCAGCCAGGGGTTTAGTGGCTACACCTTC.

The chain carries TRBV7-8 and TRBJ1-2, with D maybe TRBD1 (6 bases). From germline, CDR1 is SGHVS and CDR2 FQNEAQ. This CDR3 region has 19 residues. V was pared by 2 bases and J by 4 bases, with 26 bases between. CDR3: CASSLKSGGGYSTSYGYTF. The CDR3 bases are TGTGCCAGCAGCTTAAAATCCGGGGGGGGCTACTCTACCTCCTATGGCTACACCTTC.

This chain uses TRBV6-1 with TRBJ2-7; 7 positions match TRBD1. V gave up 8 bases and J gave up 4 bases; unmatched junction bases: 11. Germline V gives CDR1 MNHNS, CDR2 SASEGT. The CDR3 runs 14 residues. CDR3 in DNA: TGTGCCAGCTCCAGAGAACAGGGGACATACGAGCAGTACTTC. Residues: CASSREQGTYEQYF.

The DNA for the CDR3 is TGTGCCAGCAGCCTTGGGGTGGGACGGATCTATGGCTACACCTTC. Its translation: CASSLGVGRIYGYTF. This rearrangement joins TRBV7-2 to TRBJ1-2, with D perhaps TRBD1 (5 bases). Between the trimmed V and J ends, which lost 5 bases and 4 bases, there was a span of 17 bases. The CDR3 covers 15 residues. Germline CDR1 SGHTA, CDR2 FQGNSA.

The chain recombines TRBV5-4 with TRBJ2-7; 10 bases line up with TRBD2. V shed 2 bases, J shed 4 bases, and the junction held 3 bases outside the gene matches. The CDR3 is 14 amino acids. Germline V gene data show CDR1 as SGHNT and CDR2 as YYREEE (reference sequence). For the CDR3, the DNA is TGTGCCAGCAGCTTTGGACTAGCGGCTTACGAGCAGTACTTC. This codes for CASSFGLAAYEQYF.

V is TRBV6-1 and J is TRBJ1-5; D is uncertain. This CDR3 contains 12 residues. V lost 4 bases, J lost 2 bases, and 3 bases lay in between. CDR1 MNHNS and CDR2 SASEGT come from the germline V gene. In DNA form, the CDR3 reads TGTGCCAGCAGTGGGGGCAATCAGCCCCAGCATTTT. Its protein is CASSGGNQPQHF.

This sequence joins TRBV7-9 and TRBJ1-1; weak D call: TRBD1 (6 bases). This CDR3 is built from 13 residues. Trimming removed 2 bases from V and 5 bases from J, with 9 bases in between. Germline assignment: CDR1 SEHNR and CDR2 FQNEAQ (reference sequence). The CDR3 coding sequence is TGTGCCAGCAGCTTACAGGGGAGAACTGAAGCTTTCTTT. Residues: CASSLQGRTEAFF.

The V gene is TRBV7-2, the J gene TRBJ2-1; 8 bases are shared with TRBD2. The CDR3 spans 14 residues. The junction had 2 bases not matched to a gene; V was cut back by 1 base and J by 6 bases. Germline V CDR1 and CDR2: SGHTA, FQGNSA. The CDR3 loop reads CASSLVRGANEQFF. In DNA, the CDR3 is TGTGCCAGCAGCTTAGTGCGGGGGGCCAATGAGCAGTTCTTC.